This T cell receptor (beta chain) was observed in a study of blood T cells in healthy people across ages. The overall study: Per two T cells, about one barcoded beta molecule was captured through template switching.

The junction had 3 bases not matched to a gene; V was cut back by 0 bases and J by 5 bases. This CDR3 comprises 14 residues. Germline assignment: CDR1 DFQATT and CDR2 SNEGSKA (reference sequence). With a J-beta primer mix and a sample-barcoded 5' primer, a second PCR ran about 7 to 11 cycles. Template switching added a 12-random-nucleotide identifier to every cDNA molecule. TCRdb processed the 5' RACE reads anew with MiXCR; each CDR3 protein has one entry. The sample consists of some 1.4 million distinct CDR3 sequences, approximately 40% of them appearing once. This TCR derives from a woman aged 18-29 years in good health. Sample: blood. The chain couples TRBV20-1 to TRBJ2-5; TRBD2 agrees at 10 bases. The DNA for the CDR3 is TGCAGTGCTAGAGATGAGACTAGCGGGGAGACCCAGTACTTC. As protein: CSARDETSGETQYF.